Below, 29 T cell receptor beta chains from the same sample are listed, as sequenced in a study of blood T cells in healthy people across ages. The authors ran a second PCR of about 6 to 11 cycles using a sample-barcoded 5' primer and a J-beta primer mix. TCRdb reprocessed the 5' RACE reads via MiXCR and lists one record per CDR3 protein. The data contain about 1.8 million distinct CDR3 sequences, roughly 49% of them seen just once; the ten biggest clones take up less than 2.5%. The sequencing input was blood. The source of these receptors is a middle-aged woman in good health.

Points on this clonotype: A junction end diverges from the germline sequence, so it may reflect a read error. The chain links TRBV4-3 to TRBJ2-3, with D perhaps TRBD2 (6 bases). The length of the CDR3 is 13 residues. CDR1 and CDR2 (germline): LGHNA, YSLEER. For the CDR3, the DNA is TGCGCCAGCAGCCAATTATCGGGAGATGCGCAGTATTTT. Translated, it gives CASSQLSGDAQYF.

The genes are TRBV7-2 and TRBJ2-3, with TRBD2 identical over 8 bases. V was clipped by 8 bases and J by 5 bases; unmatched bases: 15. This CDR3 is built from 16 residues. Germline V gene sequence: CDR1 SGHTA, CDR2 FQGNSA. CDR3 sequence (DNA): TGTGCCAGCGGCCCTTGGGGGGGGACTAGTGGAGATACGCAGTATTTT. It codes for CASGPWGGTSGDTQYF.

The V and J genes are TRBV20-1 and TRBJ1-6, with D hard to call. The V end was cut by 4 bases, the J end by 14 bases, with 15 bases between. Germline CDR1 is DFQATT and CDR2 is SNEGSKA (reference sequence). The CDR3 loop spans 12 amino acids. CDR3 protein: CSATGPSLTLHF. In DNA, the CDR3 is TGCAGTGCTACCGGACCCTCGTTAACCCTCCACTTT.

The V gene is TRBV9, the J gene TRBJ2-1; D not resolved. Germline loops: CDR1 SGDLS, CDR2 YYNGEE. Deletions cut 0 bases from V and 0 bases from J, with 7 bases between. This CDR3 has 15 amino acids. The CDR3 bases are TGTGCCAGCAGCGTAGGGGTCAACTCCTACAATGAGCAGTTCTTC. Translated: CASSVGVNSYNEQFF.

This clonotype was seen more than once but under ten times. The chain couples TRBV24-1 to TRBJ1-5, with TRBD1 matching over 8 bases. Unmatched junction bases numbered 13, after V lost 4 bases and J lost 3 bases. In germline, CDR1 is KGHDR, CDR2 SFDVKD. The CDR3 is 18 residues long. The CDR3 region has the DNA TGTGCCACCAGTGACACCTCGACAGGGGCCTTTTTCAATCAGCCCCAGCATTTT. Amino acid sequence: CATSDTSTGAFFNQPQHF.

The V and J genes are TRBV25-1 and TRBJ2-3, with 8 bases that match TRBD2. V lost 4 bases to trimming and J lost 0 bases; unmatched junction nucleotides: 6. CDR1 is MGHDK and CDR2 is SYGVNS in the germline V gene. This CDR3 is 16 amino acids long. CDR3 residues: CASSGGGGYSTDTQYF. CDR3 bases: TGTGCCAGCAGTGGTGGCGGGGGGTATAGCACAGATACGCAGTATTTT.

This chain uses TRBV12-3 or TRBV12-4 with TRBJ1-6, with D unresolved. V lost 3 bases, J lost 5 bases, and 5 bases lay in between. The CDR3 is made up of 13 amino acids. CDR3 sequence reads: CASSFQNNSPLHF. The CDR3 region has the DNA TGTGCCAGCAGTTTTCAGAATAATTCACCCCTCCACTTT.

The chain recombines TRBV4-3 with TRBJ2-5; tentative D call: TRBD1 (6 bases). The CDR3 has 15 residues. V was trimmed by 4 bases and J by 2 bases, leaving 14 bases between them. Per the germline V gene, CDR1 is LGHNA and CDR2 is YSLEER. The DNA of the CDR3 is TGCGCCAGCAGCCCAGAGACAGGATGGCAAGAGACCCAGTACTTC. Protein: CASSPETGWQETQYF.

The chain combines TRBV2 with TRBJ1-1; D is unresolved. Germline values: CDR1 SNHLY, CDR2 FYNNEI. With 8 bases removed from V and 4 bases from J, the gap between germline ends came to 14 bases. The CDR3 runs to 13 residues. In DNA form, the CDR3 reads TGTGCCAGCCGCGTAGACGTAGGCACTGAAGCTTTCTTT. Translated: CASRVDVGTEAFF.

This clonotype was detected many times. The CDR3 is CASSLENTQYF. DNA for the CDR3: TGTGCCAGCAGTTTGGAGAATACGCAGTATTTT. The rearrangement uses TRBV28 and TRBJ2-3; D not certain. Trimming pared 3 bases from V and 7 bases from J, leaving 5 bases between. In germline, CDR1 is MDHEN, CDR2 SYDVKM. This CDR3 contains 11 residues.

CDR3 amino acids: CASSRNRQGLGYTF. The CDR3 DNA reads as TGTGCCAGCAGCCGCAACAGACAGGGCTTGGGCTACACCTTC. The rearrangement uses TRBV28 and TRBJ1-2; TRBD1 agrees at 7 bases. Germline-derived CDR1 and CDR2 are MDHEN and SYDVKM. The CDR3 runs to 14 residues. The trim removed 6 bases at V and 8 bases at J, leaving 12 bases unmatched.

The V gene is TRBV27, the J gene TRBJ2-3, with TRBD2 as a possible D gene (6 bases). V was shortened by 6 bases and J by 1 base, with 14 bases between the two germline ends. The CDR3 is 15 residues long. CDR1 and CDR2 from the germline V gene are MNHEY and SMNVEV (reference sequence). CDR3 region: CASRPSAGRTDTQYF. CDR3 coding DNA: TGTGCCAGCAGGCCGAGTGCGGGGCGCACAGATACGCAGTATTTT.

This chain links TRBV11-2 with TRBJ2-7, with D possibly called TRBD1 or TRBD2 (5 bases each). The CDR3 is 14 amino acids. Trimming took 6 bases from V and 3 from J, leaving 15 bases between them. The V gene's germline CDR1 is SGHAT and CDR2 FQNNGV. For the CDR3, the DNA is TGTGCCAGCAGGGCACCCGGGACGGACTACGAGCAGTACTTC. This sequence encodes CASRAPGTDYEQYF.

The gene calls are TRBV6-1 and TRBJ2-7; 7 bases map to TRBD1. Germline assignment: CDR1 MNHNS and CDR2 SASEGT. This CDR3 has 14 amino acids. V was clipped by 2 bases and J by 2 bases; unmatched bases: 3. CDR3 in amino acids: CASSETGVAYEQYF. CDR3 bases: TGTGCCAGCAGTGAAACAGGGGTCGCCTACGAGCAGTACTTC.

The genes are TRBV9 and TRBJ2-5; 9 nucleotides align to TRBD2. This CDR3 spans 15 amino acids. Germline V gives CDR1 SGDLS, CDR2 YYNGEE. With V trimmed by 2 bases and J by 1 base, 3 bases remained unmatched. In DNA, the CDR3 is TGTGCCAGCAGCGTGGCGGGGGGGGTCCAAGAGACCCAGTACTTC. This codes for CASSVAGGVQETQYF.

This clonotype appeared a few times. The chain has TRBV10-3 and TRBJ2-1, with TRBD1 matching over 7 bases. V dropped 2 bases and J dropped 2; count of bases not matched to a gene: 0. The CDR3 runs 14 residues. Germline V CDR1 and CDR2: ENHRY, SYGVKD. CDR3 bases: TGTGCCATCAGTGAGGGGACAGCCTACAATGAGCAGTTCTTC. Its protein product is CAISEGTAYNEQFF.

This chain links TRBV5-1 with TRBJ1-4, with 9 bases fitting TRBD1. CDR1 is SGHRS and CDR2 is YFSETQ in the germline V gene. The CDR3 has 14 amino acids. Trimming at V came to 4 bases and at J to 6 bases, leaving 4 bases not matched to a gene. CDR3: CASSMTGGHEKLFF. Here the CDR3 DNA reads TGCGCCAGCAGCATGACAGGGGGTCATGAAAAACTGTTTTTT.

V and J are TRBV9 and TRBJ2-1, with TRBD2 matching 8 bases. The CDR3 runs to 17 residues. Germline V lookup: CDR1 SGDLS, CDR2 YYNGEE. The V segment lost 1 base and the J segment 7 bases; nucleotides outside the gene matches: 13. Here the CDR3 reads CASSVSGGGGRGNEQFF. For the CDR3, the DNA is TGTGCCAGCAGCGTATCGGGAGGGGGGGGCCGGGGGAATGAGCAGTTCTTC.

The chain is built from TRBV28 and TRBJ2-1, with 9 bases aligning to TRBD2. CDR1 and CDR2 from the germline V gene are MDHEN and SYDVKM. Losses at the gene ends were 6 bases for V and 8 bases for J; bases not matched to a gene: 11. The CDR3 consists of 15 residues. Here the CDR3 DNA reads TGTGCCAGCAGAGCCGGGACTAGCTCTGGGCATGAGCAGTTCTTC. It specifies CASRAGTSSGHEQFF. Based on the CDR3 plus reference TRBV28 and TRBJ2-1, the full variable domain is DVKVTQSSRYLVKRTGEKVFLECVQDMDHENMFWYRQDPGLGLRLIYFSYDVKMKEKGDIPEGYSVSREKKERFSLILESASTNQTSMYLCASRAGTSSGHEQFFGPGTRLTVL.

This clonotype was seen more than once but under ten times. CDR3 DNA: TGTGCCAGCAGTCCTTCGGCGGGTTCGAGGAATGAGCAGTTCTTC. This codes for CASSPSAGSRNEQFF. The chain is built from TRBV28 and TRBJ2-1; D perhaps matches TRBD2 (5 bases). The length of the CDR3 is 15 residues. Looked up from germline, CDR1 is MDHEN and CDR2 is SYDVKM. Trimming took 5 bases from V and 7 from J, leaving 18 bases between them. The full variable domain, in which reference TRBV28 and TRBJ2-1 provide the parts outside the CDR3, is DVKVTQSSRYLVKRTGEKVFLECVQDMDHENMFWYRQDPGLGLRLIYFSYDVKMKEKGDIPEGYSVSREKKERFSLILESASTNQTSMYLCASSPSAGSRNEQFFGPGTRLTVL.

The V call is TRBV20-1, the J call TRBJ2-3, with D uncertain. V shed 2 bases and J shed 5 bases, with 5 bases lying between them. Germline CDR1 reads DFQATT; CDR2 reads SNEGSKA (reference sequence). The CDR3 covers 11 residues. The chain's CDR3 is CSARYVDTQYF. CDR3 sequence (DNA): TGCAGTGCTAGATATGTAGATACGCAGTATTTT.

The chain links TRBV27 to TRBJ1-5, with D perhaps TRBD1 (5 bases). This CDR3 has 15 residues. Germline CDR1 and CDR2: MNHEY and SMNVEV (reference sequence). The V and J ends lost 6 bases and 3 bases respectively, with 15 bases between them. The CDR3 DNA sequence: TGTGCCAGCAGCACCAGTCGGGGGTTCAATCAGCCCCAGCATTTT. Protein: CASSTSRGFNQPQHF.

Only a few counts were recorded for this clonotype. The chain employs TRBV5-1 and TRBJ2-6, with unresolved D. Germline V gives CDR1 SGHRS, CDR2 YFSETQ. Trimming took off 1 base at V and 0 bases at J, with 11 bases between the two ends. The CDR3 consists of 17 residues. CDR3 region: CASSLRPESSGANVLTF. The CDR3 DNA is TGCGCCAGCAGCTTGAGGCCTGAAAGCTCTGGGGCCAACGTCCTGACTTTC. The complete variable domain, with remaining parts taken from reference TRBV5-1 and TRBJ2-6, reads KAGVTQTPRYLIKTRGQQVTLSCSPISGHRSVSWYQQTPGQGLQFLFEYFSETQRNKGNFPGRFSGRQFSNSRSEMNVSTLELGDSALYLCASSLRPESSGANVLTFGAGSRLTVL.

This clonotype was detected only a few times. This chain links TRBV4-3 with TRBJ1-2, with D unclear. This CDR3 comprises 13 residues. Trimming left V 0 bases short and J 6 bases short, with 8 bases between. Germline V CDR1 and CDR2: LGHNA, YSLEER. As DNA, the CDR3 is TGCGCCAGCAGCCAAGATCGGACGGATGGCTACACCTTC. Residues: CASSQDRTDGYTF.

This clonotype was seen once. This chain links TRBV6-1 with TRBJ2-1; 10 positions agree with TRBD2. CDR1 is MNHNS and CDR2 is SASEGT in the germline V gene. V dropped 5 bases and J dropped 6; count of bases not matched to a gene: 10. The CDR3 is 16 residues long. The CDR3 DNA reads as TGTGCCAGCAGTCATTTAGCGGGGGGATCCCTCAATGAGCAGTTCTTC. Amino acids: CASSHLAGGSLNEQFF.

This rearrangement joins TRBV2 to TRBJ2-1, with 9 bases matching TRBD2. The CDR3 runs to 18 residues. Germline loops: CDR1 SNHLY, CDR2 FYNNEI. V shed 6 bases, J shed 2 bases, and the junction held 14 bases outside the gene matches. CDR3 DNA: TGTGCCAGCAGAGGGAAGGATAGCGGGGGACCTCCCTACAATGAGCAGTTCTTC. It codes for CASRGKDSGGPPYNEQFF. Full variable domain (remainder filled in from reference TRBV2 and TRBJ2-1): EPEVTQTPSHQVTQMGQEVILRCVPISNHLYFYWYRQILGQKVEFLVSFYNNEISEKSEIFDDQFSVERPDGSNFTLKIRSTKLEDSAMYFCASRGKDSGGPPYNEQFFGPGTRLTVL.

The V call is TRBV29-1, the J call TRBJ1-2; D gene ambiguous. CDR3 length: 12 amino acids. Germline V gene lookup returns CDR1 SQVTM and CDR2 ANQGSEA. V dropped 6 bases and J dropped 4 bases, with 12 bases sitting between them. CDR3 bases: TGCAGCGTCGAGGACGGGATCTATGGCTACACCTTC. It is translated as CSVEDGIYGYTF.

The chain has TRBV2 and TRBJ2-7; TRBD1 aligns across 9 bases. The CDR3 covers 15 residues. After removal of 0 bases from V and 5 bases from J, the junction contained 5 bases not matched to a gene. Germline lookup yields CDR1 SNHLY and CDR2 FYNNEI. Written as DNA, the CDR3 is TGTGCCAGCAGTGAAGCGGGACAGGGAAGAGACGAGCAGTACTTC. Protein: CASSEAGQGRDEQYF.

This rearrangement joins TRBV5-6 to TRBJ2-7, with TRBD2 identical over 10 bases. The trim removed 1 base at V and 6 bases at J, leaving 10 bases unmatched. CDR1 is SGHDT and CDR2 is YYEEEE in the germline V gene. CDR3 length: 16 residues. This CDR3 reads CASSLRLAGAGSEQYF. CDR3 sequence (DNA): TGTGCCAGCAGCTTGAGGCTAGCGGGGGCCGGGAGCGAGCAGTACTTC.